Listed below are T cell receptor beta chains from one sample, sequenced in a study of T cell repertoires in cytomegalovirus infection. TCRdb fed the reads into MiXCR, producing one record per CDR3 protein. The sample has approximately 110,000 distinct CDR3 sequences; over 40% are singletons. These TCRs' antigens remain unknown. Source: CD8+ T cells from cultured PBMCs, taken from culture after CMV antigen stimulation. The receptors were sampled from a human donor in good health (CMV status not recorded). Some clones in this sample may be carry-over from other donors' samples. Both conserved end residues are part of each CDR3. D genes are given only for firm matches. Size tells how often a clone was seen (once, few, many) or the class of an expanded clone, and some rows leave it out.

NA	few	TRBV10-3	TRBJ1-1	TGTGCCATCTCCGGGACCCTTACTTCGGAAGCTTTCTTT	CAISGTLTSEAFF
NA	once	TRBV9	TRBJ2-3	TGTGCCAGCAGCGTCTCTATGACAGATACGCAGTATTTT	CASSVSMTDTQYF
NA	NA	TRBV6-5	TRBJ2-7	TGTGCCAGCAGTTACTCGAGGGGGGCTGATAGCGGTAGGGCCTACGAGCAGTACTTC	CASSYSRGADSGRAYEQYF
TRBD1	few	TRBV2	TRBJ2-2	TGTGCCAGCAGTGAATTCGGACAGGGGGACACCGGGGAGCTGTTTTTT	CASSEFGQGDTGELFF
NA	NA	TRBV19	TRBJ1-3	TGTGCCAGTAGTCTTGGACCCAGCTCTGGAAACACCATATATTTT	CASSLGPSSGNTIYF
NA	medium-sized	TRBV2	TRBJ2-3	TGTGCCAGCAGTGAAGGGATGGGCACAGATACGCAGTATTTT	CASSEGMGTDTQYF
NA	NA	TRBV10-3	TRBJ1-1	TGTGCCATCAGCCCCCCAGGGCCGGGGACTGAAGCTTTCTTT	CAISPPGPGTEAFF
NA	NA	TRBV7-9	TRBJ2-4	TGTGCCAGCAGCTTGGGACGTTACATTCAGTACTTC	CASSLGRYIQYF
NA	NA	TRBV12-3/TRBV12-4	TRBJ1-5	TGTGCCAGCACCTCCGTTTTGGGGCAGGATCAGCCCCAGCATTTT	CASTSVLGQDQPQHF
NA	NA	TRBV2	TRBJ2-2	TGTGCCATCATGGGTAGGGGGACGGGGGAGCTGTTTTTT	CAIMGRGTGELFF
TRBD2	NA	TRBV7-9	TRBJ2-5	TGTGCCAGCAGCTTAGCGACCTTAGCGGGAAATCAAGAGACCCAGTACTTC	CASSLATLAGNQETQYF
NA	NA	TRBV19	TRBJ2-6	TGTGCCAGTAGTATATCGGATGGAGGGGCCAACGTCCTGACTTTC	CASSISDGGANVLTF
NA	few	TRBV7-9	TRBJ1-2	TGTGCCAGCAGCGAACACCCTAACTATGGCTACACCTTC	CASSEHPNYGYTF
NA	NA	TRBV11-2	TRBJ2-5	TGTGCCAGCAGCTTAGGTAGAGGCGGGCCGACCCAAGAGACCCAGTACTTC	CASSLGRGGPTQETQYF
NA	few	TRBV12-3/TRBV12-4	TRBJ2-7	TGTGCCAGCAGCCTTACAGGGCCGGCCTACGAGCAGTACTTC	CASSLTGPAYEQYF
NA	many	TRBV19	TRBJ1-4	TGTGCCAGTAGTATTTACGAAAAACTGTTTTTT	CASSIYEKLFF
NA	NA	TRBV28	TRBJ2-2	TGTGCCAGCAGTTTTCTTTCTTGGCGGCGGAAGGAGGACACCGGGGAGCTGTTTTTT	CASSFLSWRRKEDTGELFF
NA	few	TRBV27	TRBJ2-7	TGTGCCAGCAGTTTAGGACAGCTGGGGTACGAGCAGTACTTC	CASSLGQLGYEQYF
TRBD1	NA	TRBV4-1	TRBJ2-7	TGCGCCAGCAGCCAAGATCAGGGACAGGGGGTCGGAGAGCAGTACTTC	CASSQDQGQGVGEQYF
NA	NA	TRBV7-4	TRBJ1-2	TGTGCCAGCAGCTTAGCGCTCCCAGGCTACACCTTC	CASSLALPGYTF
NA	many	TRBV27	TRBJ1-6	TGTGCCAGCAGTTTAGTAGGGCATTCACCCCTCCACTTT	CASSLVGHSPLHF
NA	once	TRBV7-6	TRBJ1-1	TGTGCCAGCAGCCCCGCCCACATGAACACTGTAGCTTTCTTT	CASSPAHMNTVAFF
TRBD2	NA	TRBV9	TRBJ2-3	TGTGCCAGCAGCGTCGCCCCGGGACTAGCGGGGGGGAGGGTCACAGATACGCAGTATTTT	CASSVAPGLAGGRVTDTQYF
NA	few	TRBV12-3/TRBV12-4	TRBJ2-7	TGTGCCAGCAGTTTAGGAGGGATCCGGGAGCAGTACTTC	CASSLGGIREQYF
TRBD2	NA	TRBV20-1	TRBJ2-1	TGCAGTGCTCACGCACCTAGCGGCGGTGAGCAGTTCTTC	CSAHAPSGGEQFF
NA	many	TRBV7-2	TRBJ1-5	TGTGCCAGCAGCTTGTCGCAAGTTGGCAATCAGCCCCAGCATTTT	CASSLSQVGNQPQHF
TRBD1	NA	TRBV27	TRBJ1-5	TGTGCCAGCAGTTCGGAGGGGTGGGGACAGGGCGGCCGAAGGCCCCAGCATTTT	CASSSEGWGQGGRRPQHF
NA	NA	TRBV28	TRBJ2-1	TGTGCCAGCAGCCTACCGACCGGGACTTCTAAAGGGAATGAGCAGTTCTTC	CASSLPTGTSKGNEQFF
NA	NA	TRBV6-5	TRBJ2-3	TGTGCCAGCAGTTACTCTCCGGGATGGGCGGTCGGCACAGATACGCAGTATTTT	CASSYSPGWAVGTDTQYF
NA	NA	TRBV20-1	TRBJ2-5	TGCAGTGCTAGAGCAGGGGCTAGCGACCTGGAGACCCAGTACTTC	CSARAGASDLETQYF
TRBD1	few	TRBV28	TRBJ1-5	TGTGCCAGCTTCCTAGGGGCAGGGGGCGGGAGCAATCAGCCCCAGCATTTT	CASFLGAGGGSNQPQHF
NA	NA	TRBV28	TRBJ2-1	TGTGCCAGCAGTTTATTGGGTATCAGTGAGCAGTTCTTC	CASSLLGISEQFF
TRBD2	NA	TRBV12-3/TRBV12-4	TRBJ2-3	TGTGCCAGCACCGTCCTCGCGGGGGGTGGGGATACGCAGTATTTT	CASTVLAGGGDTQYF
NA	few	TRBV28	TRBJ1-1	TGTGCCAGCAACCGCGACAGCTACACTGAAGCTTTCTTT	CASNRDSYTEAFF
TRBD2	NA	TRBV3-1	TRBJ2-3	TGTGCCAGCAGCCAAATCAGCGGGGGAGATAGCACAGATACGCAGTATTTT	CASSQISGGDSTDTQYF
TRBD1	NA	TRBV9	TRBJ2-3	TGTGCCAGCAGCGGGGGGGACAGGGCCACAGATACGCAGTATTTT	CASSGGDRATDTQYF
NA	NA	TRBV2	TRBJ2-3	TGTGCCAGCAGTACCCGAGAGGACCCCAGAGCAGATACGCAGTATTTT	CASSTREDPRADTQYF
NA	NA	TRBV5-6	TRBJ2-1	TGTGCCAGCAGCTTCTGGACCCCGGGCAATGAGCAGTTCTTC	CASSFWTPGNEQFF
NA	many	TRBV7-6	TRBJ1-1	TGTGCCAGCAGCTTCCGGACGGTGAACACTGAAGCTTTCTTT	CASSFRTVNTEAFF
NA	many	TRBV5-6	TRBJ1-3	TGTGCCAGCAGCTTGGGACAGAGCTCTGGAAACACCATATATTTT	CASSLGQSSGNTIYF
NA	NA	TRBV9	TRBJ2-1	TGTGCCAGCAGCGCCCACAGGGAAGGGGACAATGAGCAGTTCTTC	CASSAHREGDNEQFF
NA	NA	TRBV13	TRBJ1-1	TGTGCCAGCAGCTCTGAAGGGGTGAAGGGGCAGAACACTGAAGCTTTCTTT	CASSSEGVKGQNTEAFF
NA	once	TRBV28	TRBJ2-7	TGTGCCAGCAGCCCCACCACCCGCGGGACAGCCTACGAGCAGTACTTC	CASSPTTRGTAYEQYF
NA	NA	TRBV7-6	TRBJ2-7	TGTGCCAGCAGCTTAGAATCCGGTGGGGTTAACGACGAGCAGTACTTC	CASSLESGGVNDEQYF
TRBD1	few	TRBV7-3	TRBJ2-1	TGTGCCAGCAGCTTATTAGGACAGGGCTACAATGAGCAGTTCTTC	CASSLLGQGYNEQFF